The rows below give T cell receptor beta chains drawn from one sample of a study of blood T cell repertoires in COVID-19. The data were produced by immunoSEQ multiplex PCR, yet TCRdb's version contains in-frame clones alone and is incomplete. The sample yields around 260,000 clones, less than 90% seen once. The specimen sequenced was peripheral blood. These receptors came from a human donor in a cohort sampled during active COVID-19. Each CDR3 is given with its conserved first and last residue. D genes are given only for firm matches. Some rows have no size entry. The others give once, few or many, or a class for an expanded clone.

>TRBJ2-2|TRBV9|-|-
TGTGCCAGCAGCATATCACAGGAAAGCGGGGAGCTGTTTTTT
CASSISQESGELFF
>TRBJ2-5|TRBV15|TRBD1|-
TGTGCCACCAGCATTCCGGGACAGGGGTCCGGGACCCAGTACTTC
CATSIPGQGSGTQYF
>TRBJ2-2|TRBV19|TRBD2|-
TGTGCCAGTACCACAGGGACTAGCGGGAATCGGGAGCTGTTTTTT
CASTTGTSGNRELFF
>TRBJ2-1|TRBV27|-|-
TGTGCCAGCAGGCGGGAACACAATGATGAGCAGTTCTTC
CASRREHNDEQFF
>TRBJ2-7|TRBV11-2|TRBD1|-
TGTGCCAGCAGCTTATTTCTAGGGGGCGGCGAGCAGTACTTC
CASSLFLGGGEQYF
>TRBJ1-1|TRBV27|-|-
TGTGCCAGCTTTACGGAACAGGGGAACACTGAAGCTTTCTTT
CASFTEQGNTEAFF
>TRBJ1-2|TRBV28|-|-
TGTGCCAGCAGTATTTCTACCCTCTATGGCTACACCTTC
CASSISTLYGYTF
>TRBJ2-5|TRBV7-9|TRBD2|once
TGTGCCAGCAGCTTGGCGGGGGGCGACTTC
CASSLAGGDF
>TRBJ2-5|TRBV5-8|TRBD1|-
TGTGCCAGCAGGACGCAGGGGGAGAGGGTACAAGAGACCCAGTACTTC
CASRTQGERVQETQYF
>TRBJ1-1|TRBV9|TRBD1|-
TGTGCCAGCAGCCCTCGACAGGGGCCGAACACTGAAGCTTTCTTT
CASSPRQGPNTEAFF
>TRBJ2-1|TRBV2|TRBD2|-
TGTGCCAGCAGTTTTTCCGGGACTAGCGGGATAGGGACGTACAATGAGCAGTTCTTC
CASSFSGTSGIGTYNEQFF
>TRBJ1-4|TRBV28|-|-
TGTGCCAGCAGTTTAGTTCAGGAAAAACTGTTTTTT
CASSLVQEKLFF
>TRBJ2-2|TRBV28|TRBD2|-
TGTGCCAGCCTAGGCGGGAGAGGGACCGGGGAGCTGTTTTTT
CASLGGRGTGELFF
>TRBJ2-2|TRBV18|TRBD2|-
TGTGCCAGCTCACCACGACTAGCGGTGCGCCGGGAGCTGTTTTTT
CASSPRLAVRRELFF
>TRBJ2-7|TRBV10-2|-|-
TGCGCCAGCAGTGAGTCCAGAAGCTCCTACGAGCAGTACTTC
CASSESRSSYEQYF
>TRBJ2-2|TRBV3-1/TRBV3-2|-|-
TGTGCCAGCAGCCAAGGGGACTTCCTCGGGGAGCTGTTTTTT
CASSQGDFLGELFF
>TRBJ1-4|TRBV2|-|-
TGTGCCAGCAGTGAAGGGGGGCAACTGTTTTTT
CASSEGGQLFF
>TRBJ2-6|TRBV27|-|-
TGTGCCAGCAGTTTATTCGGGGGGGCCAACGTCCTGACTTTC
CASSLFGGANVLTF
>TRBJ2-1|TRBV27|-|-
TGTGCCAGCAGTCCAGCGGGCTCCTACAATGAGCAGTTCTTC
CASSPAGSYNEQFF
>TRBJ1-1|TRBV27|-|-
TGTGCCACCGGGACTGTGGGGACTGAAGCTTTCTTT
CATGTVGTEAFF
>TRBJ2-1|TRBV24-1|TRBD2|-
TGTGCCACCAGGGCTAGCGGGGACAATGAGCAGTTCTTC
CATRASGDNEQFF
>TRBJ2-7|TRBV19|TRBD1|-
TGTGCCAGTAGTAAACAGGGGGACGAGCAGTACTTC
CASSKQGDEQYF
>TRBJ1-6|TRBV6-5|TRBD1|once
TGTGCCATCTACAGGGGGGGGGTTTCACCCCTCCACTTT
CAIYRGGVSPLHF
>TRBJ1-1|TRBV6-5|-|once
TGTGCCAGCAGTCCGTACACTGAAGCTTTCTTT
CASSPYTEAFF
>TRBJ1-4|TRBV28|TRBD1|-
TGTGCCAGCAGTTTACCATCGACAGGGACGGGCGAACTGTTTTTT
CASSLPSTGTGELFF
>TRBJ2-1|TRBV5-6|TRBD2|-
TGTGCCAGCAGCTCTCTAGCGGGTAGGGCCTACGAGGGGCAGTTCTTC
CASSSLAGRAYEGQFF
>TRBJ2-7|TRBV7-9|TRBD2|once
TGTGCCAGCAGCTTAGAGGGTAGCGGGAGGGCCGGTGAGCAGTACTTC
CASSLEGSGRAGEQYF
>TRBJ2-3|TRBV18|TRBD2|once
TGTGCCAGCTCACCACCGGGAGGGGTGAGAGATACGCAGTATTTT
CASSPPGGVRDTQYF
>TRBJ2-7|TRBV7-9|-|-
TGTGCCAGCAGTTTATTGCTCGGGGAGTACGAGCAGTACTTC
CASSLLLGEYEQYF
>TRBJ2-5|TRBV6-5|TRBD1|-
TGTGCCAGCAGTTACTTAGAGACAGGGCGACAAGAGACCCAGTACTTC
CASSYLETGRQETQYF
>TRBJ2-7|TRBV7-2|-|-
TGTGCCAGCAGCTTAGGTATGGCGGCGAGCTCCTACGAGCAGTACTTC
CASSLGMAASSYEQYF
>TRBJ1-2|TRBV18|TRBD1|-
TGTGCCAGCTCACCCGCCGAGACCAGGGGGGTTAACTATGGCTACACCTTC
CASSPAETRGVNYGYTF
>TRBJ2-1|TRBV24-1|TRBD2|-
TGTGCCACCAGTGACTCCTCACTAGCGGAGAGCTCCTACAATGAGCAGTTCTTC
CATSDSSLAESSYNEQFF
>TRBJ1-5|TRBV30|TRBD1|few
TGTGCCTGGAGGGACAGGACAGGGGGGGTTTCTCAGCCCCAGCATTTT
CAWRDRTGGVSQPQHF
>TRBJ2-3|TRBV6-5|-|-
TGTGCCAGCAGTTGGGGGGCGGGAGCCCTTGCAGATACGCAGTATTTT
CASSWGAGALADTQYF
>TRBJ2-1|TRBV7-2|TRBD2|-
TGTGCCAGCAGCCCGCCGGGACTAGGTTGGCGAAGTGAGCAGTTCTTC
CASSPPGLGWRSEQFF
>TRBJ2-7|TRBV5-6|TRBD2|-
TGTGCCAGCAAAACGGGACTAGCGGAAGCCTACGAGCAGTACTTC
CASKTGLAEAYEQYF
>TRBJ1-3|TRBV6-5|TRBD1|-
TGTGCCAGCAGTTCGGGACAGGGCGGAAACACCATATATTTT
CASSSGQGGNTIYF
>TRBJ1-2|TRBV30|-|-
TGTGCCTGGGGTATGGGGTCGGGGGGCTACACCTTC
CAWGMGSGGYTF
>TRBJ2-1|TRBV28|TRBD2|-
TGTGCCAGCAGCACACCGGGACTAGAGGGTCATGAGCAGTTCTTC
CASSTPGLEGHEQFF
>TRBJ2-7|TRBV6-2/TRBV6-3|TRBD2|-
TGTGCCAGCAGTTACCAGGCGGGAGGGCCCTACGAGCAGTACTTC
CASSYQAGGPYEQYF
>TRBJ2-1|TRBV5-6|TRBD2|-
TGTGCCAGCAGCTTACTAGCGGGAGTTACCTACAATGAGCAGTTCTTC
CASSLLAGVTYNEQFF
>TRBJ2-7|TRBV19|TRBD1|-
TGTGCCAGTAGCCCGGGACAGACCTACGAGCAGTACTTC
CASSPGQTYEQYF
>TRBJ1-1|TRBV30|TRBD1|-
TGTGCCTGGAGTAAAGGACAGGTTTTGAACACTGAAGCTTTCTTT
CAWSKGQVLNTEAFF
>TRBJ1-2|TRBV19|TRBD1|once
TGTGCCAGTAGCCCGGGACAGGGGTATGGCTACACCTTC
CASSPGQGYGYTF
>TRBJ2-5|TRBV25-1|TRBD2|-
TGTGCCAGCAGTTATACTAGCGGTGAGACCCAGTACTTC
CASSYTSGETQYF
>TRBJ1-6|TRBV12-3/TRBV12-4|-|-
TGTGCCAGCAGTACCAATAGTTCACCCCTCCACTTT
CASSTNSSPLHF
>TRBJ2-1|TRBV3-1/TRBV3-2|-|-
TGTGCCAGCAGCGGGGACACACCGTTGAAGCCGACAAATGAGCAGTTCTTC
CASSGDTPLKPTNEQFF
>TRBJ1-2|TRBV5-4|TRBD1|-
TGTGCCAGCAGCTGGGGACAGGGGGAATATGGCTACACCTTC
CASSWGQGEYGYTF
>TRBJ1-1|TRBV29-1|-|-
TGCAGCGGTACGGGGAACACTGAAGCTTTCTTT
CSGTGNTEAFF
>TRBJ2-3|TRBV18|-|-
TGTGCCAGCTCACCCGGGGGGCCAGATACGCAGTATTTT
CASSPGGPDTQYF
>TRBJ1-1|TRBV6-6|-|-
TGTGCCAGCAGCCCTCGGACGGGGTATGCGGCTTTCTTT
CASSPRTGYAAFF
>TRBJ1-1|TRBV30|-|few
TGTGCCTGGAGTGTAAGCGGGCGCACTGAAGCTTTCTTT
CAWSVSGRTEAFF
>TRBJ1-1|TRBV9|-|-
TGTGCCAGCAGCGACCCCGAAGGGCTTGGAGGGAACACTGAAGCTTTCTTT
CASSDPEGLGGNTEAFF
>TRBJ1-1|TRBV20-1|-|-
TGCAGTGCTAGAGATAGGGGATCGGCTTTCTTT
CSARDRGSAFF
>TRBJ2-2|TRBV6-4|-|-
TGTGCCAGCAGTGTGACACTCGCGAACACCGGGGAGCTGTTTTTT
CASSVTLANTGELFF
>TRBJ2-1|TRBV3-1/TRBV3-2|TRBD2|-
TGTGCCAGCAGCCAAAAGCGGACTAGCCGAACCAAGGGGCAGTTCTTC
CASSQKRTSRTKGQFF
>TRBJ1-5|TRBV18|-|-
TGTGCCAGCTCACCAGGGGGGGGAGGGCGCCAGCCCCAGCATTTT
CASSPGGGGRQPQHF
>TRBJ1-2|TRBV29-1|-|-
TGCAGCGTTGCCGGGGAGAGGTACGGCTACACCTTC
CSVAGERYGYTF